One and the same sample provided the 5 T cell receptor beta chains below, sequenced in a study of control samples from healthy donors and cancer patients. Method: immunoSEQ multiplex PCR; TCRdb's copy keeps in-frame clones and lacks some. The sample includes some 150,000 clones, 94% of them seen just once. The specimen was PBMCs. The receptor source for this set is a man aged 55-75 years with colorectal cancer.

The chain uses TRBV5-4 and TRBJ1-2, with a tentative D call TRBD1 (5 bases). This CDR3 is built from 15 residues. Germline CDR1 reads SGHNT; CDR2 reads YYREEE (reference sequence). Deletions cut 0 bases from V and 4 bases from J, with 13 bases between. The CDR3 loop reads CASSLDSVQGYGYTF. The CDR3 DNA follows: TGTGCCAGCAGCTTGGACAGCGTCCAGGGCTATGGCTACACCTTC.

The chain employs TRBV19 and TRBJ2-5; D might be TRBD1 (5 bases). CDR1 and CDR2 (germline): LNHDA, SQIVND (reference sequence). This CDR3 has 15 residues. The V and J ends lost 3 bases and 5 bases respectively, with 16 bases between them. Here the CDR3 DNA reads TGTGCCAGTAGTATCGGAAAGCAGGGTCGGGAGACCCAGTACTTC. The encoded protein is CASSIGKQGRETQYF.

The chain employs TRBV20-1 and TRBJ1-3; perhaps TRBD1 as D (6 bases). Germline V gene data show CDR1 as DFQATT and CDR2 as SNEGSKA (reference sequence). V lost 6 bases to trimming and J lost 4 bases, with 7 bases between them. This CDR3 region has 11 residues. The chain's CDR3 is CSAGQGNTIYF. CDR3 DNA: TGCAGTGCCGGACAGGGAAACACCATATATTTT.

CDR3: CASSLDGEPQHF. The DNA of the CDR3 is TGCGCCAGCAGCTTGGACGGGGAGCCCCAGCATTTT. The rearrangement links TRBV5-1 to TRBJ1-5; the D is unclear. V was cut by 0 bases and J by 8 bases, with 6 bases left in between. The CDR3 consists of 12 residues. Germline V gives CDR1 SGHRS, CDR2 YFSETQ.

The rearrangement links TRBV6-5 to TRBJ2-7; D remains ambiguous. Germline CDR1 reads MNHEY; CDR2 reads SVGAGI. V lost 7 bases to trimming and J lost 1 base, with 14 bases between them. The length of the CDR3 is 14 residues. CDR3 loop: CASTPLGSSYEQYF. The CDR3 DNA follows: TGTGCCAGCACCCCCCTGGGCAGTTCCTACGAGCAGTACTTC.